The 13 T cell receptor beta chains listed next were all sequenced from one sample in a study of blood T cell repertoires in COVID-19. Libraries were prepared by immunoSEQ multiplex PCR; TCRdb keeps only in-frame clonotypes and omits some of them. The data show fewer than 350,000 clones, around nine tenths seen once. The sample was peripheral blood. All receptors derive from a woman aged 70 to 79 with COVID-19, enrolled during active disease.

V and J are TRBV30 and TRBJ1-5, with D uncertain. Germline V gene data show CDR1 as GTSNPN and CDR2 as SVGIG (reference sequence). Trimming stripped 1 base from V and 0 bases from J, with 10 bases between. The CDR3 is 15 residues long. CDR3 in amino acids: CAWSDGLYSNQPQHF. CDR3 DNA sequence: TGTGCCTGGAGTGACGGACTCTATAGCAATCAGCCCCAGCATTTT.

In the case of this clone: The conserved phenylalanine or tryptophan normally closing the CDR3 is absent here, so this likely arose from a read error. This rearrangement joins TRBV6-5 to TRBJ1-2; 10 bases fit TRBD1. Trimming cost V 5 bases and J 6 bases; bases outside gene matches: 6. Germline V gene lookup returns CDR1 MNHEY and CDR2 SVGAGI. The CDR3 covers 14 residues. The CDR3 DNA reads as TGTGCCAGCAGTCCCCGGGACAGGGGCCATGGCTACACCCTC. It codes for CASSPRDRGHGYTL.

This clone was counted a single time. CDR3 in DNA: TGTGCCAGCAGCCAAGTTGCGGGAACCTACGAGCAGTACTTC. Translated, it gives CASSQVAGTYEQYF. The gene calls are TRBV14 and TRBJ2-7; a weak D match, TRBD2 (6 bases). The CDR3 loop spans 14 amino acids. Trimming removed 1 base from V and 2 bases from J, with 9 bases in between. Germline V gene sequence: CDR1 SGHDN, CDR2 FVKESK.

This rearrangement joins TRBV4-2 to TRBJ2-1, with D tentatively TRBD1 (6 bases). V gave up 0 bases and J gave up 7 bases, with 7 bases separating them. The CDR3 is made up of 13 amino acids. The germline V gene encodes CDR1 LGHNA and CDR2 YNFKEQ. In nucleotides, the CDR3 is TGTGCCAGCAGCCAAGAGAGGGGGAATGAGCAGTTCTTC. It specifies CASSQERGNEQFF.

The chain joins TRBV6-6 to TRBJ1-6; 7 nucleotides align to TRBD1. Per germline, CDR1 MNHNY and CDR2 SVGAGI (reference sequence). This CDR3 is 15 amino acids long. Trimming took 4 bases from V and 7 from J; bases not matched to a gene: 7. CDR3 nucleotides: TGTGCCAGCAGTTCGCCGGGGACAGTGAATTCACCCCTCCACTTT. Translated, it gives CASSSPGTVNSPLHF.

The V gene is TRBV9, the J gene TRBJ2-1; 9 nucleotides align to TRBD1. The trim removed 1 base at V and 8 bases at J, leaving 7 bases unmatched. This CDR3 contains 15 residues. The germline gives CDR1 SGDLS, CDR2 YYNGEE. CDR3 coding DNA: TGTGCCAGCAGCGTATGGGACAGGGCTGGGGATGAGCAGTTCTTC. This encodes CASSVWDRAGDEQFF.

This sequence joins TRBV7-9 and TRBJ2-4; D perhaps matches TRBD2 (5 bases). Trimming removed 6 bases from V and 7 bases from J, with 16 bases in between. The CDR3 sequence is 14 residues long. From germline, CDR1 is SEHNR and CDR2 FQNEAQ (reference sequence). The CDR3 region is CASSARRPQNIQYF. The CDR3 DNA reads as TGTGCCAGCAGTGCTCGGAGGCCACAGAACATTCAGTACTTC.

The chain employs TRBV6-2 or TRBV6-3 and TRBJ2-7; 10 bases are a match to TRBD1. The germline V gene encodes CDR1 MNHEY and CDR2 SVGEGT. Losses at the gene ends were 5 bases for V and 1 base for J; bases not matched to a gene: 5. This CDR3 has 15 residues. This CDR3 is CASSGPGQGSYEQYF. Written as DNA, the CDR3 is TGTGCCAGCAGTGGGCCGGGACAGGGGTCCTACGAGCAGTACTTC.

The chain joins TRBV4-1 to TRBJ2-7; the D gene is possibly TRBD2 (5 bases). The CDR3 has 16 residues. The germline CDR1 and CDR2 sequences are MGHRA and YSYEKL. V lost 1 base and J 0 bases, leaving 13 bases between the germline ends. CDR3 amino acids: CASSQGGPSSSYEQYF. The CDR3 DNA reads TGCGCCAGCAGCCAAGGAGGGCCATCCAGCTCCTACGAGCAGTACTTC.

The V and J genes are TRBV24-1 and TRBJ2-3; TRBD2 might be the D (6 bases). Germline assignment: CDR1 KGHDR and CDR2 SFDVKD. Trimming cost V 3 bases and J 0 bases, with 18 bases left between them. The CDR3 loop spans 18 amino acids. CDR3 amino acids: CATSDRTTGYSSTDTQYF. In nucleotides, the CDR3 is TGTGCCACCAGTGATCGGACTACAGGTTATTCTAGCACAGATACGCAGTATTTT.

This clone was found once. The rearrangement joins TRBV28 to TRBJ1-5, with a weak D call TRBD1 (6 bases). Germline V lookup: CDR1 MDHEN, CDR2 SYDVKM. Trimming pared 5 bases from V and 2 bases from J, leaving 25 bases between. The CDR3 sequence is 19 residues long. CDR3 sequence reads: CASSQFIVRDNGGNQPQHF. The CDR3 DNA is TGTGCCAGCAGTCAGTTTATCGTCCGGGACAATGGGGGCAATCAGCCCCAGCATTTT.

This clone occurred a few times. The chain uses TRBV7-8 and TRBJ1-5, with D possibly being TRBD1 (6 bases). CDR1 and CDR2 (germline): SGHVS, FQNEAQ. V gave up 3 bases and J gave up 6 bases, with 12 bases separating them. The CDR3 runs to 14 residues. DNA of the CDR3: TGTGCCAGCAGCTTTTCAGGGGTGGGTCAGCCCCAGCATTTT. Translating it yields CASSFSGVGQPQHF.

The chain recombines TRBV5-3 with TRBJ1-1, with 7 bases lining up with TRBD1. TRBV5-3 is designated an ORF whose function remains uncertain. The length of the CDR3 is 15 residues. Unmatched junction bases numbered 6, after V lost 3 bases and J lost 1 base. CDR3 amino acids: CARSWTGTANTEAFF. DNA for the CDR3: TGTGCCAGAAGCTGGACCGGGACAGCGAACACTGAAGCTTTCTTT.